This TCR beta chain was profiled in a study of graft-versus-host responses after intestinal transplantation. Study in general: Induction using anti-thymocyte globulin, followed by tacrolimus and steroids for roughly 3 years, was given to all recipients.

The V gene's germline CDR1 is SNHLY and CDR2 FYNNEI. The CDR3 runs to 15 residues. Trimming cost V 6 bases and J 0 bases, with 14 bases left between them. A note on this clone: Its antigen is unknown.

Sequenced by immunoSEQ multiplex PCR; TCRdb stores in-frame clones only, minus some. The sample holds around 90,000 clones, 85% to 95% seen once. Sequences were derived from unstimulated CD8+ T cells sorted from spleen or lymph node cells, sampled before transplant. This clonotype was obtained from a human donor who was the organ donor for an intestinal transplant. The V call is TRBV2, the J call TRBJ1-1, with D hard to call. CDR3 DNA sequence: TGTGCCAGCAGAAACGCACGGGGTGTGAACACTGAAGCTTTCTTT. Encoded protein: CASRNARGVNTEAFF. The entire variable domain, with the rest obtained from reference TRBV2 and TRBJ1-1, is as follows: EPEVTQTPSHQVTQMGQEVILRCVPISNHLYFYWYRQILGQKVEFLVSFYNNEISEKSEIFDDQFSVERPDGSNFTLKIRSTKLEDSAMYFCASRNARGVNTEAFFGQGTRLTVV.